The 3 T cell receptor beta chains below were found in one sample sequenced in a study of blood T cell repertoires in COVID-19. Here immunoSEQ multiplex PCR was the method, and the copy in TCRdb shows in-frame clones only, minus some. The repertoire holds about 220,000 clones, with 82% as singletons. Sequencing used peripheral blood. All receptors come from a woman over 75 with acute or convalescent COVID-19.

A few counts support this clone. The chain combines TRBV3-1 (or the pseudogene TRBV3-2) with TRBJ1-1; tentative D call: TRBD1 (5 bases). Per germline, CDR1 LGHDT and CDR2 YNNKEL (reference sequence). V was pared by 1 base and J by 3 bases, with 9 bases between. This CDR3 spans 14 amino acids. This CDR3 reads CASSQVRGDTEAFF. CDR3 nucleotides: TGTGCCAGCAGCCAAGTAAGGGGCGACACTGAAGCTTTCTTT.

The CDR3 region has the DNA TGTGCCAGTAGTCCCTCGGGGACAGGGGCGCTTTATAGCAATCAGCCCCAGCATTTT. It translates to CASSPSGTGALYSNQPQHF. The chain links TRBV19 to TRBJ1-5; 10 bases agree with TRBD1. V lost 5 bases to trimming and J lost 0 bases; unmatched junction nucleotides: 13. The CDR3 contains 19 residues. Germline V gene data show CDR1 as LNHDA and CDR2 as SQIVND (reference sequence).

J is TRBJ1-1 and V is TRBV5-1, with a tentative D call TRBD1 (5 bases). Germline V gene sequence: CDR1 SGHRS, CDR2 YFSETQ. This CDR3 is 16 amino acids long. The germline V and J ends were trimmed by 3 bases and 0 bases, with 15 bases remaining between them. The CDR3, as DNA: TGCGCCAGCAGCTATCGGACAAGTAGCATGAACACTGAAGCTTTCTTT. Protein product: CASSYRTSSMNTEAFF.